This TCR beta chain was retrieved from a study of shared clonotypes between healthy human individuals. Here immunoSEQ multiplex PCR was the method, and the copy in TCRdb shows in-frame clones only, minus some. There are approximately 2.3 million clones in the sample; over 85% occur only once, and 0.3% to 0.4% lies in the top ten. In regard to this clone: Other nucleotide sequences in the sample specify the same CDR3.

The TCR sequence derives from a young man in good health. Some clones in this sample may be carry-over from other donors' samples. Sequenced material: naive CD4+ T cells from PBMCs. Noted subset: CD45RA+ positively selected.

Written as DNA, the CDR3 is TGCGCCAGCAGCCACCCCGGGGGCTCCTACAATGAGCAGTTCTTC. As protein: CASSHPGGSYNEQFF. J is TRBJ2-1 and V is TRBV4-1; D is perhaps TRBD2 (6 bases). Looked up from germline, CDR1 is MGHRA and CDR2 is YSYEKL. The V end lost 3 bases, the J end lost 0 bases, and 9 bases lay between the germline ends. There are 15 residues in the CDR3.